Presented here are 27 T cell receptor beta chains from one specimen sequenced in a study of T cells in Graves' hyperthyroidism and ophthalmopathy. Researchers took RNA transcripts and amplified the TCR beta CDR3 regions from them. First-round RT-PCR targeting the TCR CDR3 was performed with the HTBI primer set. TCRdb called the multiplex PCR reads again in MiXCR, with one record for every CDR3 protein. Altogether about 530,000 distinct CDR3 sequences are present, approximately 17% being singletons, with the ten largest covering 17%. The sequenced sample was blood. The receptor source for this set is a woman younger than 30 with Graves' ophthalmopathy.

The V call is TRBV15, the J call TRBJ2-1; D perhaps matches TRBD1 (6 bases). The CDR3 totals 11 residues. The germline gives CDR1 LNHNV, CDR2 YYDKDF (reference sequence). V gave up 9 bases and J gave up 9 bases, with 12 bases separating them. CDR3 nucleotide sequence: TGTGCCACACAGGGATGGGGTGAGCAGTTCTTC. Amino acids: CATQGWGEQFF. The whole variable domain, filled in from reference TRBV15 and TRBJ2-1, reads DAMVIQNPRYQVTQFGKPVTLSCSQTLNHNVMYWYQQKSSQAPKLLFHYYDKDFNNEADTPDNFQSRRPNTSFCFLDIRSPGLGDTAMYLCATQGWGEQFFGPGTRLTVL.

This rearrangement joins TRBV19 to TRBJ1-5, with TRBD1 matching over 8 bases. The CDR3 has 17 residues. Germline CDR1 and CDR2: LNHDA and SQIVND (reference sequence). J gave up 2 bases and V 11 bases, and 17 bases lay outside the gene matches. The DNA of the CDR3 is TGTGCCCCAGTAGTAGGGGGACAGGCGCGGGGCAATCAGCCCCAGCATTTT. It specifies CAPVVGGQARGNQPQHF.

The chain is built from TRBV28 and TRBJ2-7, with D perhaps matching TRBD2 (5 bases). There are 12 residues in the CDR3. Trimming cost V 9 bases and J 3 bases, with 12 bases left between them. Germline CDR1 and CDR2: MDHEN and SYDVKM. The CDR3 here is CASRLGSYEQYF. DNA for the CDR3: TGTGCCAGTAGACTGGGGAGCTACGAGCAGTACTTC.

This clonotype appeared many times. The chain combines TRBV11-1 with TRBJ1-1; D might be TRBD1 (5 bases). This CDR3 has 17 amino acids. CDR1 is SGHAT and CDR2 is FQDESV in the germline V gene (reference sequence). The V end was cut by 1 base, the J end by 1 base, with 16 bases between. The CDR3 sequence: CASSLVVLGRGNTEAFF. The CDR3 nucleotides read TGTGCCAGCAGCTTAGTGGTCCTGGGACGGGGGAACACTGAAGCTTTCTTT.

The chain combines TRBV10-2 with TRBJ1-4, with TRBD1 matching over 8 bases. Germline lookup yields CDR1 WSHSY and CDR2 SAAADI. The length of the CDR3 is 14 residues. V lost 2 bases to trimming and J lost 10 bases; unmatched junction nucleotides: 6. The DNA of the CDR3 is TGCGCCAGCAGTGAGCGGACAGGGTACGGAAAACTGTTTTTT. It is translated as CASSERTGYGKLFF.

This clonotype was seen ten or more times. V is TRBV28 and J is TRBJ1-5, with D perhaps TRBD1 (5 bases). The V gene lost 5 bases and the J gene lost 7 bases, with 12 bases spanning the gap. Germline-derived CDR1 and CDR2 are MDHEN and SYDVKM. This CDR3 has 13 amino acids. CDR3 region: CASSGRGGQPQHF. The DNA of the CDR3 is TGTGCCAGCAGTGGAAGGGGAGGGCAGCCCCAGCATTTT.

The chain is built from TRBV6-4 and TRBJ2-3; 11 bases map to TRBD2. Trimming took 6 bases from V and 4 from J; bases not matched to a gene: 9. The CDR3 has 16 residues. Looked up from germline, CDR1 is MRHNA and CDR2 is SNTAGT. The DNA for the CDR3 is TGTGCCAGCAGCGAAATAGCGGGAGGGCCTCCAGATACGCAGTATTTT. Its translation: CASSEIAGGPPDTQYF.

The sample holds many counts of this clonotype. The chain is built from TRBV6-5 and TRBJ2-5, with D perhaps matching TRBD1 (6 bases). This CDR3 is built from 17 residues. The ends were cut back, 1 base at V and 5 bases at J, with 20 bases in the middle. Germline V gene sequence: CDR1 MNHEY, CDR2 SVGAGI. The CDR3 DNA sequence: TGTGCCAGCAGTTACTTGGGCAGGGGCGGATCTACGGAGACCCAGTACTTC. It is translated as CASSYLGRGGSTETQYF.

With regard to this clonotype: A junction end diverges from the germline sequence, so it may reflect a read error. This rearrangement joins TRBV2 to TRBJ2-7; D remains unclear. The CDR3 length is 15 residues. Looked up from germline, CDR1 is SNHLY and CDR2 is FYNNEI. The CDR3 nucleotides are TGTGCCAGCGGATCCCGGGCCCTGGGCCCTTACGAGCAGTGCTTC. Residues: CASGSRALGPYEQCF.

The rearrangement links TRBV28 to TRBJ2-7, with 8 bases that match TRBD1. This CDR3 has 17 amino acids. The V segment lost 6 bases and the J segment 0 bases; nucleotides outside the gene matches: 13. Germline V lookup: CDR1 MDHEN, CDR2 SYDVKM. The CDR3 DNA follows: TGTGCCAGCAGCCTACCTTTTAGGACAGGGCCCTCCTACGAGCAGTACTTC. Translating it yields CASSLPFRTGPSYEQYF.

The chain combines TRBV4-1 with TRBJ1-5; D remains ambiguous. V dropped 1 base and J dropped 5 bases, with 12 bases sitting between them. This CDR3 is built from 15 residues. Germline CDR1 is MGHRA and CDR2 is YSYEKL. The CDR3 DNA sequence: TGCGCCAGCAGCCAAGTGGCGGTGGGCCATCAGCCCCAGCATTTT. Its translation: CASSQVAVGHQPQHF.

This clonotype was detected a few times. The chain joins TRBV14 to TRBJ1-1; D gene unclear. Trimming shortened V by 2 bases and J by 0 bases, and 7 bases separated the two germline ends. The germline gives CDR1 SGHDN, CDR2 FVKESK. This CDR3 is 14 amino acids long. The CDR3 reads CASSQTALNTEAFF. In nucleotides, the CDR3 is TGTGCCAGCAGCCAAACGGCCCTGAACACTGAAGCTTTCTTT.

This clonotype appeared many times. V gene TRBV20-1 combines with J gene TRBJ1-1; 7 bases agree with TRBD1. With V trimmed by 3 bases and J by 3 bases, 7 bases remained unmatched. The germline gives CDR1 DFQATT, CDR2 SNEGSKA (reference sequence). The CDR3 consists of 14 residues. CDR3 residues: CSARAQGSDTEAFF. For the CDR3, the DNA is TGCAGTGCTAGGGCACAGGGGTCGGACACTGAAGCTTTCTTT.

For this clonotype: This may stem from a read error, because a much larger clone lies one nucleotide away. The chain combines TRBV25-1 with TRBJ1-1, with 8 bases aligning to TRBD1. Germline V gene sequence: CDR1 MGHDK, CDR2 SYGVNS. The CDR3 has 12 residues. CDR3 bases: TGTGACAGCAGTGACCGGACAGGGCTAGCTTTCTTT. Translation gives CDSSDRTGLAFF. Variable domain in full (rest from reference TRBV25-1 and TRBJ1-1): EADIYQTPRYLVIGTGKKITLECSQTMGHDKMYWYQQDPGMELHLIHYSYGVNSTEKGDLSSESTVSRIRTEHFPLTLESARPSHTSQYLCDSSDRTGLAFFGQGTRLTVV.

This clonotype came up many times. The chain links TRBV30 to TRBJ2-1; D gene ambiguous. Germline-derived CDR1 and CDR2 are GTSNPN and SVGIG (reference sequence). The CDR3 runs to 14 residues. The ends were cut back, 0 bases at V and 5 bases at J, with 11 bases in the middle. CDR3 residues: CAWSVLAEHNEQFF. The CDR3 DNA reads as TGTGCCTGGAGTGTACTGGCCGAGCACAATGAGCAGTTCTTC.

This clonotype was seen many times. The chain employs TRBV7-9 and TRBJ1-2; no clear D gene. Per germline, CDR1 SEHNR and CDR2 FQNEAQ (reference sequence). The CDR3 covers 12 residues. Trimming removed 2 bases from V and 2 bases from J, with 3 bases in between. As DNA, the CDR3 is TGTGCCAGCAGCTTACCCAACTATGGCTACACCTTC. It codes for CASSLPNYGYTF. Full variable domain (rest looked up from reference TRBV7-9 and TRBJ1-2): DTGVSQNPRHKITKRGQNVTFRCDPISEHNRLYWYRQTLGQGPEFLTYFQNEAQLEKSRLLSDRFSAERPKGSFSTLEIQRTEQGDSAMYLCASSLPNYGYTFGSGTRLTVV.

This clonotype came up a few times. The chain employs TRBV6-6 and TRBJ1-1; D gene unclear. This CDR3 region has 13 residues. CDR1 and CDR2 (germline): MNHNY, SVGAGI (reference sequence). The V end was cut by 2 bases, the J end by 3 bases, with 7 bases between. CDR3 sequence: CASSYETHTEAFF. CDR3 sequence (DNA): TGTGCCAGCAGTTACGAGACACACACTGAAGCTTTCTTT.

The CDR3 is CAWSKHPGPPNEKLFF. CDR3 DNA sequence: TGTGCCTGGAGTAAACATCCGGGACCCCCTAATGAAAAACTGTTTTTT. This sequence joins TRBV30 and TRBJ1-4; tentative D call: TRBD1 (5 bases). This CDR3 is built from 16 residues. Germline CDR1 is GTSNPN and CDR2 is SVGIG (reference sequence). V gave up 2 bases and J gave up 3 bases, with 16 bases separating them.

This clonotype has at least ten counts. The chain combines TRBV28 with TRBJ1-2; TRBD1 might be the D (5 bases). Germline-derived CDR1 and CDR2 are MDHEN and SYDVKM. The CDR3 contains 13 residues. V was pared by 7 bases and J by 8 bases, with 17 bases between. The CDR3 DNA follows: TGTGCCAGCAAAATCCAGCAGGGTGGCGGCTACACCTTC. Protein sequence: CASKIQQGGGYTF.

The chain joins TRBV7-2 to TRBJ2-1; TRBD2 aligns across 16 bases. The CDR3 is made up of 19 amino acids. Germline V gene sequence: CDR1 SGHTA, CDR2 FQGNSA. The junction had 14 bases not matched to a gene; V was cut back by 3 bases and J by 9 bases. The DNA of the CDR3 is TGTGCCAGCAGCTTGTCCGGGACTAGCGGGGGGGCCAGAAAGATTGAGCAGTTCTTC. It codes for CASSLSGTSGGARKIEQFF.

There are a few counts of this clonotype. This chain links TRBV20-1 with TRBJ2-3; D gene ambiguous. This CDR3 has 14 residues. The V gene's germline CDR1 is DFQATT and CDR2 SNEGSKA (reference sequence). The V end was cut by 5 bases, the J end by 1 base, with 13 bases between. CDR3 loop: CSAAIRVRTDTQYF. The CDR3 nucleotides read TGCAGTGCTGCCATACGGGTACGCACAGATACGCAGTATTTT.

This chain joins TRBV20-1 and TRBJ1-4; D unresolved. Trimming pared 0 bases from V and 0 bases from J, leaving 8 bases between. This CDR3 comprises 15 residues. CDR1 is DFQATT and CDR2 is SNEGSKA in the germline V gene (reference sequence). The CDR3 DNA is TGCAGTGCTAGAGAGAAACTTGCAACTAATGAAAAACTGTTTTTT. It specifies CSAREKLATNEKLFF.

This clonotype came up many times. The chain recombines TRBV7-2 with TRBJ2-3, with TRBD2 matching over 11 bases. This CDR3 region has 16 residues. Losses at the gene ends were 5 bases for V and 5 bases for J; bases not matched to a gene: 9. CDR1 is SGHTA, CDR2 FQGNSA, per germline. The CDR3 bases are TGTGCCAGCAGCCCCCTAGCGGGAGGATCCCTAGATACGCAGTATTTT. Encoded protein: CASSPLAGGSLDTQYF.

This clonotype was seen a few times. This could be a read error, since a much larger clone is one nucleotide away. The conserved phenylalanine or tryptophan normally closing the CDR3 is absent here, so this likely arose from a read error. The chain couples TRBV20-1 to TRBJ1-5; 9 nucleotides line up with TRBD1. J gave up 5 bases and V 3 bases, and 8 bases lay outside the gene matches. The germline CDR1 and CDR2 sequences are DFQATT and SNEGSKA (reference sequence). The CDR3 runs to 15 residues. The chain's CDR3 is CSARAPGQGYQPQHS. The DNA for the CDR3 is TGCAGTGCTAGGGCCCCGGGACAGGGATATCAGCCCCAGCATTCT.

This rearrangement joins TRBV29-1 to TRBJ2-7; no clear D. The CDR3 is 14 residues long. With 4 bases removed from V and 3 bases from J, the gap between germline ends came to 16 bases. CDR1 is SQVTM, CDR2 ANQGSEA, per germline. The CDR3: CSVGGTVLIYEQYF. The CDR3 bases are TGCAGCGTTGGAGGAACAGTCCTTATCTACGAGCAGTACTTC.

This clonotype appeared many times. The chain recombines TRBV3-1 with TRBJ1-3; D is ambiguous. CDR1 and CDR2 from the germline V gene are LGHDT and YNNKEL (reference sequence). The ends were cut back, 1 base at V and 4 bases at J, with 11 bases in the middle. This CDR3 is built from 15 residues. The CDR3, as DNA: TGTGCCAGCAGCCAAGGCCACCCAGCGGGAAACACCATATATTTT. This codes for CASSQGHPAGNTIYF.

The sample holds many counts of this clonotype. The rearrangement uses TRBV28 and TRBJ2-7; the D gene could be TRBD1 or TRBD2 (5 bases each). Germline V gene sequence: CDR1 MDHEN, CDR2 SYDVKM. This CDR3 region has 12 residues. V lost 8 bases and J 3 bases, leaving 11 bases between the germline ends. The DNA for the CDR3 is TGTGCCAGCGATTCGGGGCTCTACGAGCAGTACTTC. Its protein is CASDSGLYEQYF.